The source of this T cell receptor (beta chain) is a study of blood T cell repertoires in COVID-19 (dated by TCRdb to 2020 to 2022). For the wider study: Samples from collaborators originated in the United States, Italy and Spain and spanned both the acute and convalescent phases of COVID-19. The repertoires were made available in a free public database intended to serve as a resource for research on the immune response to SARS-CoV-2. Subjects who had been exposed to COVID-19, were actively infected with it, or had recovered from it provided the deeply sampled blood TCRbeta repertoires that made up the dataset. The samples were drawn from the first 160 participants of the ongoing ImmuneRACE study and from over a thousand subjects provided by 6 global collaborators. Nearly every sample came with metadata listing a de-identified subject ID, COVID-19 status, age in years and sex. The prospective study material was composed of cDNA or gDNA derived from T cells, B-cell-depleted T cells, or PBMCs. Where HLA class I and class II types were available, the types were taken from metadata supplied by the sample provider, not from assay-based typing.

Collaborating institutions collected whole blood in K2EDTA tubes following their own protocols. For TCRbeta analysis, collaborators shipped samples as frozen whole blood, isolated PBMCs, or DNA extracted from either of those sample types. TCRbeta CDR3 regions were amplified from genomic DNA using the immunoSEQ Assay, a bias-controlled multiplex PCR. Per the original workflow: Nucleated cell counts per sample were estimated from amplification of reference gene primers within the assay. Sequence reads were collapsed and filtered to measure the absolute abundance of every unique TCRbeta CDR3 rearrangement. For each sample, productive Simpson clonality was calculated by taking the square root of Simpson's diversity index across productive rearrangements. The clones in this table, taken by TCRdb from immuneACCESS, are in-frame only. Not every clone is retained; where verified, under half of the shortfall comes from an unresolved V gene, and the cause of the rest is unknown. V and J calls and clone size come straight from that table; D and trimming were deduced from the DNA. The sample table shows approximately 200,000 clones, and around 85% are seen once. The leading ten clones occupy 4% to 5.5% of the sample.

What the study reported, not specific to this receptor: The quantity of clinical and demographic metadata differed by source and by participant and was supplied without curation.

V lost 6 bases and J lost 4 bases, and the count of bases not matched to a germline gene is 12. CDR1 MNHEY and CDR2 SMNVEV were looked up in the germline V gene (reference sequence). Spanning cysteine to phenylalanine, the CDR3 consists of 15 amino acids. The read is trimmed to its CDR3 DNA, 45 bases read in frame from base 1. The count of this clone is one. Its cognate antigen has yet to be identified. No quality values exist for individual bases; no much larger clone is one base distant. The receptor was derived from a human donor in a cohort sampled during active COVID-19. The V and J genes are TRBV27 and TRBJ2-7; TRBD1 matches 7 bases in the middle. The sequenced sample consisted of peripheral blood. The DNA sequence reads TGTGCCAGCAGCCCTCAACCCTCGACAGGGTACGAGCAGTACTTC. This codes for CASSPQPSTGYEQYF.